These T cell receptor beta chains were read from a single sample in a study of glioma-infiltrating T cells. TCRdb reanalysed the multiplex PCR reads using MiXCR and keeps one entry per CDR3 protein. The sample lists 150,000 or so distinct CDR3 sequences, roughly 43% occurring once. Sample: glioma tissue, nonneoplastic brain tissue, or PBMCs (not recorded which). The receptors were sampled from a human donor with low-grade glioma or glioblastoma, undergoing nonglioma brain surgery, or in good health (not recorded which). The CDR3 runs from the conserved cysteine through the conserved F or W. A D gene is named only where the DNA matches it firmly. Clone size is stated in some rows and not others, as once, few, many or a class when expanded.

>TRBD1|TRBV28|TRBJ2-7|NA
CATLRDRGYERYF
TGTGCCACCCTCCGGGACAGGGGCTACGAGCGGTACTTC
>NA|TRBV3-1|TRBJ2-3|NA
CASSLHTDTQYF
TGTGCCAGCAGCCTCCACACAGATACGCAGTATTTT
>NA|TRBV7-9|TRBJ2-1|many
CASSRSTGEQFF
TGTGCCAGCAGCCGTTCGACAGGAGAGCAGTTCTTC
>TRBD1|TRBV19|TRBJ2-4|NA
CASSIEGTGRNIQYF
TGTGCCAGTAGTATAGAGGGGACAGGGAGAAACATTCAGTACTTC
>NA|TRBV5-4|TRBJ1-1|NA
CARSAQRENTEAFF
TGTGCCCGCAGCGCCCAGCGGGAGAACACTGAAGCTTTCTTT
>TRBD1|TRBV7-3|TRBJ2-2|NA
CASSLFPGGSGGELFF
TGTGCCAGCAGCTTATTTCCAGGGGGCTCCGGCGGGGAGCTGTTTTTT
>NA|TRBV7-8|TRBJ1-1|few
CASSFINTEAFF
TGTGCCAGCAGCTTTATTAACACTGAAGCTTTCTTT
>NA|TRBV7-9|TRBJ1-1|NA
CASSPATNTEAFF
TGTGCCAGCAGCCCAGCTACGAACACTGAAGCTTTCTTT
>NA|TRBV5-5|TRBJ2-3|NA
CASSPFSTDTQYF
TGTGCCAGCAGCCCCTTCTCGACGGATACACAGTATTTT
>NA|TRBV28|TRBJ1-1|NA
CASMEEGRRVAEAFF
TGTGCCAGCATGGAGGAGGGAAGGAGAGTCGCTGAAGCTTTCTTT
>NA|TRBV4-1|TRBJ1-1|few
CASSQIEGGVEAAFF
TGCGCCAGCAGCCAAATTGAGGGGGGAGTTGAGGCAGCTTTCTTT
>NA|TRBV6-9|TRBJ2-5|NA
CASSSGATKETQYF
TGTGCCAGCAGTTCTGGGGCAACAAAAGAGACCCAGTACTTC
>NA|TRBV28|TRBJ2-1|NA
CASSSRVDEQFF
TGTGCCAGCAGTTCCAGGGTAGATGAGCAGTTCTTC
>TRBD1|TRBV20-1|TRBJ2-5|NA
CSAEYRGPSQETQYF
TGCAGTGCTGAATACAGGGGGCCCTCCCAAGAGACCCAGTACTTC
>TRBD2|TRBV7-9|TRBJ2-1|once
CASSLVASGLGSYNEQFF
TGTGCCAGCAGCTTAGTGGCTAGCGGGCTTGGCTCCTACAATGAGCAGTTCTTC
>NA|TRBV7-8|TRBJ2-7|NA
CASSWGISYEQYF
TGTGCCAGCAGCTGGGGAATATCCTACGAGCAGTACTTC
>NA|TRBV6-1|TRBJ1-2|NA
CASSEGGAAETNYGYTF
TGTGCCAGCAGTGAAGGAGGGGCGGCAGAAACCAACTATGGCTACACCTTC
>TRBD2|TRBV12-3/TRBV12-4|TRBJ2-1|NA
CASSEARPLAGVEQFF
TGTGCCAGCAGTGAAGCGCGTCCACTAGCGGGAGTTGAGCAGTTCTTC
>TRBD2|TRBV7-2|TRBJ2-3|NA
CASSLSASGYTDTQYF
TGTGCCAGCAGCTTATCGGCTAGCGGGTACACAGATACGCAGTATTTT
>NA|TRBV15|TRBJ1-5|few
CATSRSGQFSNQPQHF
TGTGCCACCAGCAGATCAGGACAGTTTAGCAATCAGCCCCAGCATTTT
>NA|TRBV6-1|TRBJ1-1|many
CASSKQGTEAFF
TGTGCCAGCAGTAAACAAGGCACTGAAGCTTTCTTT
>TRBD2|TRBV7-9|TRBJ2-5|NA
CASRPLLAATQETQYF
TGTGCCAGCCGCCCCCTACTAGCGGCTACCCAAGAGACCCAGTACTTC
>NA|TRBV7-9|TRBJ2-5|many
CASSYSGTEGETQYF
TGTGCCAGCAGCTACTCCGGGACGGAGGGAGAGACCCAGTACTTC
>NA|TRBV3-1|TRBJ1-1|NA
CASSPTGVNTEASF
TGTGCCAGCAGCCCCACTGGAGTGAACACTGAAGCTTCCTTT
>TRBD2|TRBV20-1|TRBJ2-5|NA
CSAPTGRELETQYF
TGCAGTGCTCCCACCGGGCGGGAGTTGGAGACCCAGTACTTC
>NA|TRBV10-3|TRBJ1-1|NA
CAIQGNTEAFF
TGTGCCATTCAGGGGAACACTGAAGCTTTCTTT
>NA|TRBV20-1|TRBJ1-1|few
CSAREPVPPEAFF
TGCAGTGCTAGAGAACCCGTCCCCCCTGAAGCTTTCTTT
>NA|TRBV28|TRBJ2-7|NA
CATGRDPKYEQYF
TGTGCCACAGGCCGGGACCCTAAATACGAGCAGTACTTC
>TRBD1|TRBV11-2|TRBJ2-7|NA
CASSLGTGIIYEQYF
TGTGCCAGCAGCCTTGGGACAGGGATTATCTACGAGCAGTACTTC
>NA|TRBV6-5|TRBJ1-4|NA
CASSYERGPNQKLFF
TGTGCCAGCAGTTACGAACGGGGGCCCAATCAAAAACTGTTTTTT
>NA|TRBV6-2/TRBV6-3|TRBJ1-2|NA
CASFEPERGYTF
TGTGCCAGCTTCGAGCCGGAAAGGGGCTACACCTTC
>NA|TRBV6-1|TRBJ1-1|NA
CASRTTGLVSEAFF
TGTGCCAGCAGGACTACAGGGCTGGTCTCTGAAGCTTTCTTT